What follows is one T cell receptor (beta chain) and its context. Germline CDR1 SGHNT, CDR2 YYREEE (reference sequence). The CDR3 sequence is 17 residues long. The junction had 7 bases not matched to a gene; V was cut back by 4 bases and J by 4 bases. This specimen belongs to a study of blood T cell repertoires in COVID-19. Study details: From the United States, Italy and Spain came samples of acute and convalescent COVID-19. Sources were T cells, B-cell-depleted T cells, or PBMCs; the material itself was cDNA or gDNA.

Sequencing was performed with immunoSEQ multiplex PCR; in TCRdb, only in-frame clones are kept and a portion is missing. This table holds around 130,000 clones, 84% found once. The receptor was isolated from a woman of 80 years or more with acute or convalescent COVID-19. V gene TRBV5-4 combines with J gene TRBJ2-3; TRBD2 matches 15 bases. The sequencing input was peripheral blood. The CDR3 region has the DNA TGTGCCAGCAGCGCCGGACTAGCGGGAGGGCGGGCAGATACGCAGTATTTT. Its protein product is CASSAGLAGGRADTQYF.